In its sample, the clone carrying this T cell receptor beta chain was seen many times. Each cDNA got a UMI-containing oligo ligated at its 3' end. An equimolar mix of RC1.1 and RC1.2 primed the beta chain across TRBC1 and TRBC2. From the UMI-ligation and nested PCR reads, TCRdb called clonotypes with MiXCR, one entry per CDR3 protein. Of approximately 46,000 distinct CDR3 sequences listed, more than 9% are singletons. The sample is PBMC spiked with counted cells of clone KT2. Different KT2-to-PBMC ratios were created with a constant PBMC count. This CDR3 comprises 16 residues. V trimming: 1 base; J trimming: 1 base; junction bases outside the gene matches: 0. Germline V lookup: CDR1 LGHDT, CDR2 YNNKEL (reference sequence). The source of the sample is a study of quantifying T cell responses using KT2 cells. For the study at large: cDNA was made from DNase-treated RNA using alpha and beta constant primers. A predetermined fluorescence threshold ended the second PCR, run as a qPCR.

The genes are TRBV3-1 and TRBJ2-2; 10 bases line up with TRBD2. Specimen: PBMCs spiked with cells of the T cell clone KT2. The TCR comes from a human donor. CDR3 loop: CASSQGLAGNTGELFF. In DNA, the CDR3 is TGTGCCAGCAGCCAAGGACTAGCGGGGAACACCGGGGAGCTGTTTTTT.